The sequence of this TCR beta chain was determined in a study of cytomegalovirus exposure and HLA in healthy donors. Germline V CDR1 and CDR2: SGHRS, YFSETQ. CDR3 length equals 17 residues. V lost 3 bases, J lost 2 bases, and 21 bases lay in between. PCR amplification relied on 60 Vbeta primers (plus 13 Jbeta primers). Generated by immunoSEQ multiplex PCR, the TCRdb table keeps only in-frame clones and is missing some. The sample yields approximately 170,000 clones, about 80% seen once. The TCR sequence derives from a woman aged 40-49 years in good health and CMV-seronegative. V usage is TRBV5-1 and J usage is TRBJ2-7; a weak D match, TRBD1 (6 bases). Sequenced input: PBMCs. The CDR3 bases are TGCGCCAGCAGCTCCTCATTCCGCCAGGGGCCTACCTACGAGCAGTACTTC. As protein: CASSSSFRQGPTYEQYF. Using reference TRBV5-1 and TRBJ2-7 for the parts outside the CDR3, the full variable domain is KAGVTQTPRYLIKTRGQQVTLSCSPISGHRSVSWYQQTPGQGLQFLFEYFSETQRNKGNFPGRFSGRQFSNSRSEMNVSTLELGDSALYLCASSSSFRQGPTYEQYFGPGTRLTVT.